This T cell receptor (beta chain) was captured in a study of T cell repertoires in ileal Crohn's disease. Study background: About half received postoperative treatment, approximately 12 with thiopurines and some 19 anti-TNF.

Each sample's TCRB immunosequencing used around 0.45 micrograms of biopsy DNA. Method: immunoSEQ multiplex PCR; TCRdb's copy keeps in-frame clones and lacks some. The table lists around 15,000 clones, 70% to 90% of them singletons, with 3.7% in the top ten. Included were adult ileal or ileocolonic Crohn's patients indicated for ileocolonic resection. This CDR3 spans 14 amino acids. Losses at the gene ends were 4 bases for V and 8 bases for J; bases not matched to a gene: 6. Per germline, CDR1 SGHDN and CDR2 FVKESK. The TCR originated in an adult with Crohn's disease. Sequencing was done on a sample of ileal tissue. The genes are TRBV14 and TRBJ2-1; 9 bases agree with TRBD2. This chain's CDR3 is CASSLRGGPDEQFF. CDR3 bases: TGTGCCAGCAGCCTGCGGGGGGGCCCCGATGAGCAGTTCTTC.